A selection of T cell receptor beta chains follows, all from one sample in a study of OX40 agonist ivuxolimab in advanced cancers. TCRdb's table, derived via immunoSEQ multiplex PCR, lists solely in-frame clones and lacks some. The sample records 72,000 or so clones, approximately 84% being singletons. The specimen was CD4+ or CD8+ T cells sorted from blood, collected in a trial of the OX40 agonist ivuxolimab. The source of these receptors is an adult with an advanced solid tumor such as melanoma, head and neck, liver or kidney cancer. Each CDR3 is given with its conserved first and last residue. The D gene is left open where the match is weak. The size entry is marked missing in some rows and otherwise reads once, few, many or a size class.

>.|TRBD2|TRBJ2-1|TRBV11-1
CASSSSGLAAYNEQFF
TGTGCCAGCAGCTCATCGGGACTAGCGGCATACAATGAGCAGTTCTTC
>.|.|TRBJ1-1|TRBV7-2
CASSSRDRHTEAFF
TGTGCCAGCAGCTCCAGGGATCGGCACACTGAAGCTTTCTTT
>.|TRBD1|TRBJ2-6|TRBV13
CASSPRTGVASGANVLTF
TGTGCCAGCAGCCCGCGGACAGGGGTAGCCTCTGGGGCCAACGTCCTGACTTTC
>.|.|TRBJ1-4|TRBV6-5
CASSYSLGQKLFF
TGTGCCAGCAGTTACAGCCTTGGTCAAAAACTGTTTTTT
>few|.|TRBJ1-5|TRBV10-2
CASREGGNQPQHF
TGCGCCAGCCGGGAGGGCGGCAATCAGCCCCAGCATTTT
>.|TRBD1|TRBJ2-1|TRBV19
CASSIPGQGNNEQFF
TGTGCCAGTAGTATTCCGGGACAGGGAAACAATGAGCAGTTCTTC
>.|TRBD2|TRBJ2-7|TRBV7-8
CASSVGGLAGTYEQYF
TGTGCCAGCAGCGTCGGAGGACTAGCGGGCACCTACGAGCAGTACTTC
>.|TRBD1|TRBJ2-7|TRBV6-6
CASSLQGTRYEQYF
TGTGCCAGCAGTTTACAGGGGACCAGGTACGAGCAGTACTTC
>.|.|TRBJ2-2|TRBV5-1
CASSLVQAGELFF
TGCGCCAGCAGCTTGGTGCAGGCCGGGGAGCTGTTTTTT
>once|.|TRBJ1-1|TRBV2
CASSGGVLGNTEAFF
TGTGCCAGCTCGGGAGGGGTCTTAGGGAACACTGAAGCTTTCTTT
>once|TRBD1|TRBJ1-1|TRBV5-1
CASRQSGTVNTEAFF
TGCGCCAGCAGACAGTCCGGGACAGTCAACACTGAAGCTTTCTTT
>.|.|TRBJ2-2|TRBV28
CASSLGGGARELFF
TGTGCCAGCAGTTTAGGGGGCGGGGCTCGAGAGCTGTTTTTT
>.|.|TRBJ1-2|TRBV5-6
CASSLKGVLGYTF
TGTGCCAGCAGCTTGAAGGGGGTGTTAGGCTACACCTTC
>.|.|TRBJ1-1|TRBV7-6
CASSLTLNTEAFF
TGTGCCAGCAGCTTAACGCTGAACACTGAAGCTTTCTTT
>once|TRBD1|TRBJ1-1|TRBV6-4
CASSVDRATEAFF
TGTGCCAGCAGTGTGGACAGGGCCACTGAAGCTTTCTTT
>.|.|TRBJ2-7|TRBV14
CASSPLGSFYEQYF
TGTGCCAGCAGCCCCTTGGGGAGTTTCTACGAGCAGTACTTC
>.|TRBD1|TRBJ2-1|TRBV19
CASSIRAGGDEQFF
TGTGCCAGTAGTATTCGGGCAGGGGGCGATGAGCAGTTCTTC
>.|.|TRBJ1-1|TRBV29-1
CSVVPANRRAAEAFF
TGCAGCGTTGTCCCCGCCAACAGACGGGCGGCAGAAGCTTTCTTT
>.|TRBD2|TRBJ2-7|TRBV5-1
CASKGTSGIPTYEQYF
TGCGCCAGCAAGGGGACTAGCGGGATACCCACCTACGAGCAGTACTTC
>few|.|TRBJ1-5|TRBV6-5
CASSLVVGQPQHF
TGTGCCAGCAGTTTAGTAGTTGGTCAGCCCCAGCATTTT
>.|.|TRBJ1-2|TRBV7-9
CASSGDGYTF
TGTGCCAGCTCGGGGGACGGCTACACCTTC
>.|TRBD1|TRBJ1-1|TRBV29-1
CSVEDRVQGVSTEAFF
TGCAGCGTTGAAGATAGGGTACAGGGGGTCTCCACTGAAGCTTTCTTT
>.|.|TRBJ1-2|TRBV6-6
CASTQAGGRLGYTF
TGTGCCAGCACCCAGGCCGGGGGGCGACTTGGCTACACCTTC
>few|.|TRBJ2-2|TRBV18
CASSPGTSNTGELFF
TGTGCCAGCTCACCGGGGACTTCGAACACCGGGGAGCTGTTTTTT
>.|TRBD1|TRBJ2-4|TRBV27
CASSTLYRGRDKNIQYF
TGTGCCAGCAGTACCCTCTACAGGGGGCGGGACAAAAACATTCAGTACTTC
>.|TRBD1|TRBJ2-6|TRBV19
CASTPVTGNSGANVLTF
TGTGCCAGTACCCCTGTGACAGGGAACTCTGGGGCCAACGTCCTGACTTTC
>.|TRBD2|TRBJ2-7|TRBV6-5
CASTTWTSGSYEQYF
TGTGCCAGCACCACCTGGACTAGCGGCTCCTACGAGCAGTACTTC
>.|TRBD1|TRBJ2-4|TRBV15
CATSRVVGQGAYIQYF
TGTGCCACCAGCAGAGTGGTAGGGCAGGGGGCCTACATTCAGTACTTC
>.|.|TRBJ1-6|TRBV9
CASSVEQGGSPLHF
TGTGCCAGCAGCGTAGAGCAGGGAGGATCACCCCTCCACTTT
>.|.|TRBJ1-6|TRBV10-2
CASRVGAGTTGSPLHF
TGCGCCAGCAGAGTGGGAGCCGGGACAACAGGTTCACCCCTCCACTTT
>.|.|TRBJ2-2|TRBV9
CASSPGEGATGELFF
TGTGCCAGCAGCCCAGGGGAGGGGGCGACCGGGGAGCTGTTTTTT
>.|TRBD1|TRBJ1-6|TRBV9
CASRQTGTGNSPLHF
TGTGCCAGCAGACAAACCGGGACAGGAAATTCACCCCTCCACTTT
>.|.|TRBJ1-6|TRBV5-1
CASSLSVLGNSPLHF
TGCGCCAGCAGCTTGTCGGTTCTCGGCAATTCACCCCTCCACTTT
>.|.|TRBJ1-2|TRBV19
CASSWQNMGYGYTF
TGTGCCAGTAGTTGGCAAAACATGGGCTATGGCTACACCTTC
>.|.|TRBJ1-2|TRBV5-1
CASSLGGYYGYTF
TGCGCCAGCAGCTTGGGAGGGTACTATGGCTACACCTTC
>.|.|TRBJ2-2|TRBV7-3
CASSLSLGGTGELFF
TGTGCCAGCAGCTTAAGTCTAGGGGGTACCGGGGAGCTGTTTTTT
>.|TRBD1|TRBJ1-5|TRBV19
CASNRDRVSQPQHF
TGTGCCAGTAACCGGGACAGGGTGAGTCAGCCCCAGCATTTT
>.|TRBD1|TRBJ2-3|TRBV5-6
CASSLPGTASTDTQYF
TGTGCCAGCAGCTTGCCCGGGACAGCTAGCACAGATACGCAGTATTTT
>.|.|TRBJ2-3|TRBV7-8
CASSLEGRTDTQYF
TGTGCCAGCAGCTTAGAGGGTCGTACAGATACGCAGTATTTT
>.|TRBD1|TRBJ2-4|TRBV5-8
CASSQTGLGDKNIQYF
TGTGCCAGCAGCCAGACAGGGCTAGGCGACAAAAACATTCAGTACTTC
>.|.|TRBJ1-1|TRBV6-1
CASSLTPEAFF
TGTGCCAGCAGTCTAACACCGGAAGCTTTCTTT
>.|.|TRBJ2-3|TRBV11-3
CASSTALEAQYF
TGTGCCAGCAGCACGGCCCTTGAGGCGCAGTATTTT
>.|.|TRBJ1-3|TRBV6-6
CASSYGPRRGNTIYF
TGTGCCAGCAGTTACGGACCAAGGCGCGGAAACACCATATATTTT
>once|.|TRBJ1-2|TRBV4-3
CASSQQVLSSTTNYGYTF
TGCGCCAGCAGCCAACAGGTTTTGTCCTCTACTACTAACTATGGCTACACCTTC
>.|.|TRBJ2-1|TRBV7-8
CASSLNTAQFF
TGTGCCAGCAGTCTAAACACTGCACAGTTCTTC
>.|.|TRBJ1-1|TRBV6-5
CASSSIEDTRFGAFF
TGTGCCAGCAGTTCAATCGAGGACACCCGCTTTGGAGCTTTCTTT
>.|.|TRBJ2-1|TRBV28
CASSRPALSGQAKGQFF
TGTGCCAGCAGCCGCCCCGCCTTAAGCGGTCAGGCAAAAGGGCAGTTCTTC
>.|.|TRBJ2-3|TRBV18
CASSPDKSTDTQYF
TGTGCCAGCTCGCCCGACAAGAGCACAGATACGCAGTATTTT
>.|TRBD2|TRBJ2-6|TRBV7-8
CASSSPGLDFSGANVLTF
TGTGCCAGCAGCTCGCCGGGACTAGACTTCTCTGGGGCCAACGTCCTGACTTTC
>.|.|TRBJ2-1|TRBV28
CASSDSTKVNEQFF
TGTGCCAGCAGTGACTCGACAAAAGTCAATGAGCAGTTCTTC
>.|.|TRBJ1-1|TRBV16
CASSLTGGVNTEAFF
TGTGCCAGCAGCCTGACAGGAGGGGTGAACACTGAAGCTTTCTTT
>.|.|TRBJ1-1|TRBV5-1
CASSLFSQGTATEAFF
TGCGCCAGCAGCTTGTTCTCTCAGGGGACGGCCACTGAAGCTTTCTTT
>.|TRBD2|TRBJ2-1|TRBV19
CASSHSSGGVFNEQFF
TGTGCCAGTAGTCATTCTAGCGGGGGGGTTTTTAATGAGCAGTTCTTC